This is a list of T cell receptor beta chains from one sample in a study of T cell responses to AZD1222 COVID-19 vaccine. Sequencing was performed with immunoSEQ multiplex PCR; in TCRdb, only in-frame clones are kept and a portion is missing. The table has about 110,000 clones, around nine tenths seen once. This specimen consisted of peripheral blood, obtained 28 days after the second AZD1222 dose. Source of these receptors: an adult who received the AZD1222 COVID-19 vaccine. Both conserved end residues are part of each CDR3. Each record gives: J gene, V gene, CDR3 protein.

J gene: TRBJ1-5; V gene: TRBV27; CDR3 protein: CARKITGFQPQHF
J gene: TRBJ2-7; V gene: TRBV5-8; CDR3 protein: CASSLQGTSYEQYF
J gene: TRBJ1-1; V gene: TRBV18; CDR3 protein: CASSPQNTNTEAFF
J gene: TRBJ1-2; V gene: TRBV19; CDR3 protein: CASRWQGSSGYTF
J gene: TRBJ2-1; V gene: TRBV9; CDR3 protein: CASSVSGTSGIYEQFF
J gene: TRBJ2-7; V gene: TRBV28; CDR3 protein: CASSLGPDYEQYF
J gene: TRBJ1-2; V gene: TRBV4-1; CDR3 protein: CASSQDIAGEYGYTF
J gene: TRBJ1-6; V gene: TRBV27; CDR3 protein: CASSLTGDRLAGWDNSPLHF
J gene: TRBJ2-7; V gene: TRBV3-1/TRBV3-2; CDR3 protein: CASSHPGQGVHEQYF
J gene: TRBJ2-1; V gene: TRBV30; CDR3 protein: CAWSVPSPRDRYNEQFF
J gene: TRBJ2-5; V gene: TRBV7-9; CDR3 protein: CASSLVRGETQYF
J gene: TRBJ2-1; V gene: TRBV28; CDR3 protein: CASSLLDSKVENEQFF
J gene: TRBJ2-2; V gene: TRBV11-2; CDR3 protein: CASSLEGSGGAELFF
J gene: TRBJ2-1; V gene: TRBV7-9; CDR3 protein: CASSLAGGDYHEQFF
J gene: TRBJ1-6; V gene: TRBV5-1; CDR3 protein: CASSFGDDTYNSPLHF
J gene: TRBJ1-2; V gene: TRBV9; CDR3 protein: CASSPDVYGYTF
J gene: TRBJ1-1; V gene: TRBV6-2/TRBV6-3; CDR3 protein: CACNPGSFFTEAFF
J gene: TRBJ2-1; V gene: TRBV19; CDR3 protein: CGAGGPNEQFF
J gene: TRBJ2-5; V gene: TRBV6-1; CDR3 protein: CASSDGEPQETQYF
J gene: TRBJ2-4; V gene: TRBV5-1; CDR3 protein: CASSFGRGRENIQYF
J gene: TRBJ1-1; V gene: TRBV28; CDR3 protein: CASSLGSFMNTEAFF
J gene: TRBJ2-1; V gene: TRBV11-3; CDR3 protein: CASSLDNEQFF
J gene: TRBJ1-2; V gene: TRBV4-1; CDR3 protein: CASSQDNSNYNYGYTF
J gene: TRBJ2-1; V gene: TRBV18; CDR3 protein: CASSPLFGGEQFF
J gene: TRBJ2-3; V gene: TRBV7-9; CDR3 protein: CASTAEASGRDTQYF
J gene: TRBJ1-4; V gene: TRBV2; CDR3 protein: CASSETGTGNEKLFF
J gene: TRBJ1-1; V gene: TRBV5-1; CDR3 protein: CASSLVPRDANTEAFF
J gene: TRBJ1-2; V gene: TRBV19; CDR3 protein: CASSGTGEAGYGYTF
J gene: TRBJ2-1; V gene: TRBV7-3; CDR3 protein: CASSFTGTFEQFF
J gene: TRBJ1-1; V gene: TRBV29-1; CDR3 protein: CSVVSVENTEAFF
J gene: TRBJ2-7; V gene: TRBV29-1; CDR3 protein: CSALGQGYEQYF
J gene: TRBJ2-6; V gene: TRBV6-1; CDR3 protein: CASSELVSGSGANVLTF
J gene: TRBJ1-6; V gene: TRBV2; CDR3 protein: CASSIGASSPLHF
J gene: TRBJ2-4; V gene: TRBV4-2; CDR3 protein: CASSPLQGSAKNIQYF
J gene: TRBJ2-7; V gene: TRBV7-3; CDR3 protein: CASSEGHSYEQYF
J gene: TRBJ2-1; V gene: TRBV9; CDR3 protein: CASSVNIMWYNEQFF
J gene: TRBJ2-1; V gene: TRBV7-6; CDR3 protein: CASSTRLTGTSGSNEQFF
J gene: TRBJ2-5; V gene: TRBV6-4; CDR3 protein: CASSRLSGAQETQYF